The present TCR beta chain was sequenced within a study of CD8 T cells in ankylosing spondylitis. The CDR3 consists of 16 residues. Trimming took off 1 base at V and 1 base at J, with 12 bases between the two ends. With respect to this clonotype: Its antigen remains unidentified.

Overall study findings and caveats: Matched ankylosing spondylitis synovial fluid reportedly showed significant enrichment of disease-linked clones.

Via MiXCR, TCRdb re-called the 5' RACE reads, giving one row per CDR3 protein. The sample holds approximately 240,000 distinct CDR3 sequences; over 9.5% are singletons and the top ten take less than 3%. Sequenced input: blood, either unsorted or a sorted T cell fraction (not recorded which). The TCR comes from a male donor with ankylosing spondylitis or in good health (not recorded which). The chain combines TRBV12-3 or TRBV12-4 with TRBJ2-3; a possible D gene is TRBD1 (5 bases). The DNA of the CDR3 is TGTGCCAGCAGTTTAGGATCAGGGTCCCGCACAGATACGCAGTATTTT. The encoded protein is CASSLGSGSRTDTQYF.